This record covers a single T cell receptor beta chain. This record belongs to a study of blood T cell repertoires in COVID-19. Germline loops: CDR1 LGHNA, CDR2 YNFKEQ. The trim removed 0 bases at V and 0 bases at J, leaving 5 bases unmatched. This CDR3 contains 17 residues. Participants spanned ages about 18 to 100 years and resided in roughly 22 US areas. Clinical history as reported by participants underpinned cohort assignment. Two negative PCRs, clearance, or symptom resolution were required of recovered Cohort 3 donors. Study processing details: By means of reference gene primer amplification, nucleated cell counts were estimated. The method was immunoSEQ multiplex PCR; TCRdb's version includes in-frame clones alone and lacks a portion of them. V, J and clone size were drawn from that table, and D and trimming were deduced from the DNA. The profile covers around 450,000 clones, with 90% appearing a single time and less than 0.75% taken by the ten largest.

Sequences were obtained from PBMCs or T cells enriched from blood (not recorded which). V is TRBV4-2 and J is TRBJ2-1; 7 nucleotides align to TRBD2. The source of this sequence is a man in his late teens or twenties who had recovered from COVID-19. Here the CDR3 DNA reads TGTGCCAGCAGCCAAGAGCTCCGCGGGAGCTCCTACAATGAGCAGTTCTTC. The encoded protein is CASSQELRGSSYNEQFF.